This is a list of T cell receptor beta chains from one sample in a study of beta chain features in type 1 diabetes. Here immunoSEQ multiplex PCR was the method, and the copy in TCRdb shows in-frame clones only, minus some. The sample consists of fewer than 400,000 clones, around 8.5% of them appearing once. The sequenced sample consisted of central memory CD4+ T cells from blood. The receptor source for this set is a man under 40 with type 1 diabetes. CDR3s include the opening cysteine and the closing phenylalanine or tryptophan. The D gene is left open where the match is weak. A clone size is listed for some rows: how often the clone was seen (once, few, many), or a class if it is expanded.

TRBJ2-3 TRBV7-2 NA few TGTGCCAGCAGCTCCTCCCGGGTAGCTGCTGCTGGCACAGATACGCAGTATTTT CASSSSRVAAAGTDTQYF
TRBJ2-5 TRBV30 TRBD2 NA TGTGCCTGGAGTGGTGGACTAGCGGGACAAGAGACCCAGTACTTC CAWSGGLAGQETQYF
TRBJ2-5 TRBV6-1 NA few TGTGCCAGCAGTGAAGAAATTGGTAGGGTCGGGGAGACCCAGTACTTC CASSEEIGRVGETQYF
TRBJ2-1 TRBV9 NA NA TGTGCCAGCAGCGCTGGGGCCCGAGGCGATGAGCAGTTCTTC CASSAGARGDEQFF
TRBJ2-3 TRBV6-1 NA few TGTGCCAGCGCGGCAGACACAGATACGCAGTATTTT CASAADTDTQYF
TRBJ2-1 TRBV7-2 NA few TGTGCCAGCAGCTCGCTAGTCGGGTTTTTCTTC CASSSLVGFFF
TRBJ2-2 TRBV29-1 NA NA TGCAGCGTCCGGGCCGCGGCCACGAACACCGGGGAGCTGTTTTTT CSVRAAATNTGELFF
TRBJ2-7 TRBV7-2 NA NA TGTGCCAGCTCCGGACTCTACGAGCAGTACTTC CASSGLYEQYF
TRBJ1-2 TRBV5-1 NA few TGCGCCAGCAGCCTCGACAGGAACTATGGCTACACCTTC CASSLDRNYGYTF
TRBJ2-1 TRBV6-5 NA many TGTGCCAGCAGTTACATGAGGGGATGGGAGCAGTTCTTC CASSYMRGWEQFF
TRBJ1-1 TRBV6-6 NA few TGTGCCAGCAGTGTTCGTAGGGACACTGAAGCTTTCTTT CASSVRRDTEAFF
TRBJ2-7 TRBV2 NA few TGTGCCAGTACTGAACAGGGGGGGAACTACGAGCAGTACTTC CASTEQGGNYEQYF
TRBJ1-1 TRBV19 NA few TGTGCCAGTAGCAATATAGGGAATGGGGTCACTGAAGCTTTCTTT CASSNIGNGVTEAFF
TRBJ2-1 TRBV7-2 TRBD2 few TGTGCCAGCAGCCCAATCGGGACTAGCGGGGGGAGCTCCTACAATGAGCAGTTCTTC CASSPIGTSGGSSYNEQFF
TRBJ2-4 TRBV10-3 NA few TGTGCCATCAGTGAGCTCGAGGACATTCAGTACTTC CAISELEDIQYF
TRBJ1-2 TRBV7-2 NA NA TGTGCCAGCAGCTTAGGAGACAACGTCTATGGCTACACCTTC CASSLGDNVYGYTF
TRBJ2-1 TRBV28 TRBD1 many TGTGCCAGCAGTCTCATTGGACAGGAGGACAATGAGCAGTTCTTC CASSLIGQEDNEQFF
TRBJ2-1 TRBV9 NA NA TGTGCCAGCAGCTTTACTAGGGGCCCAAGTGAGCAGTTCTTC CASSFTRGPSEQFF
TRBJ2-2 TRBV9 NA NA TGTGCCAGCAGCGTAGAAGGTTTTTCCGGGGAGCTGTTTTTT CASSVEGFSGELFF
TRBJ2-1 TRBV7-2 NA few TGTGCCAGCAGCTTATTTAGAGCTAGCCACAATGAGCAGTTCTTC CASSLFRASHNEQFF
TRBJ1-2 TRBV6-5 TRBD1 NA TGTGCCAGCAGGGGCACCGGGACAGGTCTCGGCTACACCTTC CASRGTGTGLGYTF
TRBJ1-2 TRBV5-4 NA few TGTGCCAGCCAAGCGGCGGGGGGCTACCTCTATGGCTACACCTTC CASQAAGGYLYGYTF
TRBJ2-2 TRBV11-2 NA NA TGTGCCAGCAACTACAGGATCGCGAACACCGGGGAGCTGTTTTTT CASNYRIANTGELFF
TRBJ1-2 TRBV4-3 NA few TGCGCCAGCAGCCAAAATGGTGCAGGAACTAACTATGGCTACACCTTC CASSQNGAGTNYGYTF
TRBJ2-1 TRBV13 TRBD2 NA TGTGCCAGCAGCTTTAGACTAGCGGGGTTCTACAATGAGCAGTTCTTC CASSFRLAGFYNEQFF
TRBJ1-5 TRBV11-2 NA NA TGTGCCAGCAGCTTAGGGGGGCGCGGAAGCAATCAGCCCCAGCATTTT CASSLGGRGSNQPQHF
TRBJ2-3 TRBV7-2 TRBD2 NA TGTGCCAGCAGCCGGAACAGCGGGGGGGGAGATACGCAGTATTTT CASSRNSGGGDTQYF
TRBJ2-4 TRBV9 TRBD1 few TGTGCCAGCAGCATCCAGGGGGCTATAGGAACCAAAAACATTCAGTACTTC CASSIQGAIGTKNIQYF